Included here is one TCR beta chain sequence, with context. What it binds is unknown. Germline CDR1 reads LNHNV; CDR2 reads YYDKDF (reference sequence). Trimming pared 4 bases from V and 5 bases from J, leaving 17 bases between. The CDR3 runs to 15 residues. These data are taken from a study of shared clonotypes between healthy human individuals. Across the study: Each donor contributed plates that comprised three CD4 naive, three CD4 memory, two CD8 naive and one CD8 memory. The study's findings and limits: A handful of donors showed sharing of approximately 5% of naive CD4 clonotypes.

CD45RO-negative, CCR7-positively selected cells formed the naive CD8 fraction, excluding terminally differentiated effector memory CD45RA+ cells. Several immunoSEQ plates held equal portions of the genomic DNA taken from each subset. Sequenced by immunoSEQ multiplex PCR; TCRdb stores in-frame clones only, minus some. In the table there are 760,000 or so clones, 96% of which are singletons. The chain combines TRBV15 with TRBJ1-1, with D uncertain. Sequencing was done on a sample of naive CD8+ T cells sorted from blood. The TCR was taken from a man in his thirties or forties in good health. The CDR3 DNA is TGTGCCACCAGCATCACAAGAAGTGGGAAAACTGAAGCTTTCTTT. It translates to CATSITRSGKTEAFF.